This T cell receptor (beta chain) was found in a study of PD-L1 blockade in urothelial cancer. Overall study: Analyzed time points were 3 weeks (second dose) and 6 weeks after therapy began.

Produced via immunoSEQ multiplex PCR; TCRdb's table is partial and in-frame only. The table lists about 51,000 clones, roughly 86% of them singletons. This CDR3 comprises 15 residues. The V and J ends lost 0 bases and 0 bases respectively, with 8 bases between them. Germline CDR1 reads SGHNT; CDR2 reads YYREEE (reference sequence). This sample comprised PBMCs, obtained around atezolizumab (anti-PD-L1) treatment. The sequence derives from a man aged 60 to 75 with urothelial cancer. V gene TRBV5-4 combines with J gene TRBJ2-3; D is undetermined. CDR3 in DNA: TGTGCCAGCAGCTTGGCGGTCGGTAGCACAGATACGCAGTATTTT. Translated: CASSLAVGSTDTQYF.